A selection of T cell receptor beta chains follows, all from one sample in a study of shared clonotypes between healthy human individuals. Only in-frame clones appear in the TCRdb table, and some are missing; sequencing was by immunoSEQ multiplex PCR. The sample carries about 2.4 million clones, roughly 93% recorded once. The specimen sequenced was naive CD4+ T cells from PBMCs. These receptor sequences come from a man younger than 30 in good health. Some clones in this sample may be carry-over from other donors' samples. The CDR3 runs from the conserved cysteine through the conserved F or W. The D gene is left open where the match is weak. Only part of the rows carry a size: once, few, many, or a class if the clone is expanded.

TRBV27	TRBD2	.	TRBJ2-5	CASSGGQETQYF	TGTGCCAGCAGCGGGGGGCAAGAGACCCAGTACTTC
TRBV28	.	.	TRBJ1-3	CASSLFQGSGNTIYF	TGTGCCAGCAGTTTATTTCAGGGCTCCGGAAACACCATATATTTT
TRBV19	TRBD1	.	TRBJ2-1	CASSPDRGRGNEQFF	TGTGCCAGTAGTCCCGACAGGGGGCGGGGGAATGAGCAGTTCTTC
TRBV19	TRBD2	.	TRBJ2-2	CASSARLAGGNTGELFF	TGTGCCAGTAGTGCACGACTAGCGGGAGGCAACACCGGGGAGCTGTTTTTT
TRBV9	.	.	TRBJ2-5	CASSVDGGRETQYF	TGTGCCAGCAGCGTAGATGGAGGTAGGGAGACCCAGTACTTC
TRBV7-3	TRBD2	.	TRBJ2-1	CASSSNGGLGLENEQFF	TGTGCCAGCAGCTCTAATGGTGGATTGGGACTAGAGAATGAGCAGTTCTTC
TRBV7-9	.	few	TRBJ1-4	CASSVDRATNEKLFF	TGTGCCAGCAGCGTAGACAGAGCAACTAATGAAAAACTGTTTTTT
TRBV6-6	.	.	TRBJ2-1	CASSGASLYNEQFF	TGTGCCAGCAGCGGGGCCTCCCTATACAATGAGCAGTTCTTC
TRBV5-6	TRBD2	.	TRBJ2-2	CASRPQLLAGGSTGELFF	TGTGCCAGCAGGCCTCAGTTACTAGCGGGAGGTAGCACCGGGGAGCTGTTTTTT
TRBV18	TRBD1	.	TRBJ1-6	CASSLRDSSYNSPLHF	TGTGCCAGCTCACTCCGGGACAGCTCCTATAATTCACCCCTCCACTTT
TRBV28	.	.	TRBJ2-1	CASSLGLALNEQFF	TGTGCCAGCAGTTTAGGGCTAGCCCTCAATGAGCAGTTCTTC
TRBV5-4	.	.	TRBJ2-5	CASSSIGTQYF	TGTGCCAGCAGCTCAATTGGGACCCAGTACTTC
TRBV2	TRBD1	.	TRBJ2-5	CASTQRTGGWMETQYF	TGTGCCAGCACCCAACGGACAGGGGGGTGGATGGAGACCCAGTACTTC
TRBV6-5	TRBD2	.	TRBJ2-3	CASSSSGRTDTQYF	TGTGCCAGCAGTTCCAGCGGGAGAACAGATACGCAGTATTTT
TRBV5-4	TRBD1	once	TRBJ1-2	CASSARDRGVARGYTF	TGTGCCAGCAGCGCACGGGACAGGGGTGTAGCTCGTGGCTACACCTTC
TRBV28	TRBD1	.	TRBJ1-2	CASSSLTHTGGGPGYTF	TGTGCCAGCAGTTCCCTGACCCATACAGGGGGCGGCCCTGGCTACACCTTC
TRBV7-9	TRBD1	once	TRBJ2-1	CASSLVRGPSYNEQFF	TGTGCCAGCAGCTTGGTCAGGGGGCCGTCCTACAATGAGCAGTTCTTC
TRBV28	TRBD1	.	TRBJ2-7	CASRARQGAWYEQYF	TGTGCCAGCAGGGCGCGGCAGGGGGCCTGGTACGAGCAGTACTTC
TRBV10-2	.	.	TRBJ2-5	CASSEWTGQETQYF	TGCGCCAGCAGTGAGTGGACGGGGCAAGAGACCCAGTACTTC
TRBV5-1	.	.	TRBJ2-5	CASSPDILQETQYF	TGCGCCAGCAGTCCCGATATATTACAAGAGACCCAGTACTTC
TRBV5-1	.	.	TRBJ2-1	CASSLVGDGGNEQFF	TGCGCCAGCAGCTTGGTAGGGGATGGGGGCAATGAGCAGTTCTTC
TRBV5-4	TRBD2	.	TRBJ2-1	CASSGSSGLAAYNEQFF	TGTGCCAGCAGCGGATCATCCGGACTAGCTGCCTACAATGAGCAGTTCTTC
TRBV2	.	.	TRBJ2-7	CASTYLQSYEQYF	TGTGCCAGCACCTACCTGCAGTCCTACGAGCAGTACTTC
TRBV7-8	.	.	TRBJ1-2	CASSLGGFYGYTF	TGTGCCAGCAGCTTAGGGGGTTTCTATGGCTACACCTTC
TRBV5-1	TRBD2	.	TRBJ2-1	CASRGELAVNNEQFF	TGCGCCAGCAGGGGGGAACTAGCGGTAAACAATGAGCAGTTCTTC
TRBV19	.	.	TRBJ1-3	CASVQRGLWKHRDSGNTIYF	TGTGCCAGTGTACAACGCGGACTCTGGAAACACCGGGACTCTGGAAACACCATATATTTT
TRBV19	.	.	TRBJ2-7	CASSVQGSGYEQYF	TGTGCCAGTAGTGTTCAGGGCAGCGGCTACGAGCAGTACTTC
TRBV5-8	.	once	TRBJ2-5	CASSPPFQETQYF	TGTGCCAGCAGCCCACCTTTCCAAGAGACCCAGTACTTC
TRBV5-4	.	.	TRBJ2-1	CASSGGGAKVNEQFF	TGTGCCAGCAGCGGGGGGGGCGCTAAAGTGAATGAGCAGTTCTTC
TRBV9	.	few	TRBJ2-5	CASSVGAAQETQYF	TGTGCCAGCAGCGTAGGGGCAGCCCAAGAGACCCAGTACTTC
TRBV9	.	.	TRBJ2-4	CASSVGAKNIQYF	TGTGCCAGCAGCGTAGGGGCCAAAAACATTCAGTACTTC
TRBV6-5	.	.	TRBJ1-2	CASSYGGKVNGYTF	TGTGCCAGCAGTTATGGAGGGAAGGTGAACGGCTACACCTTC
TRBV11-2	.	.	TRBJ1-3	CASSLDSGNTIYF	TGTGCCAGCAGCTTAGATAGTGGAAACACCATATATTTT
TRBV29-1	.	once	TRBJ2-2	CSVEVVLQGPNTGELFF	TGCAGCGTTGAAGTGGTCCTTCAGGGGCCAAACACCGGGGAGCTGTTTTTT
TRBV7-2	.	.	TRBJ2-1	CASSLDSYNEQFF	TGTGCCAGCAGCTTAGATAGCTACAATGAGCAGTTCTTC
TRBV7-7	TRBD1	.	TRBJ2-7	CASSSGTGAYEQYF	TGTGCCAGCAGTTCCGGGACAGGGGCCTACGAGCAGTACTTC
TRBV10-3	TRBD1	.	TRBJ2-7	CAISERGQGPHEQYF	TGTGCCATCAGTGAGAGAGGACAGGGCCCCCACGAGCAGTACTTC
TRBV27	.	.	TRBJ1-4	CASSFIPSLGGNEKLFF	TGTGCCAGCAGTTTTATTCCCTCCCTGGGGGGAAATGAAAAACTGTTTTTT
TRBV19	TRBD1	.	TRBJ1-4	CASSTRTGPEKLFF	TGTGCCAGTAGTACAAGGACAGGTCCTGAAAAACTGTTTTTT
TRBV6-1	.	.	TRBJ1-5	CASRGGARSNQPQHF	TGTGCCAGCAGGGGAGGGGCTCGTAGCAATCAGCCCCAGCATTTT
TRBV18	.	.	TRBJ1-3	CASSHSSAGQGENTIYF	TGTGCCAGCTCACACTCAAGTGCCGGCCAGGGTGAAAACACCATATATTTT